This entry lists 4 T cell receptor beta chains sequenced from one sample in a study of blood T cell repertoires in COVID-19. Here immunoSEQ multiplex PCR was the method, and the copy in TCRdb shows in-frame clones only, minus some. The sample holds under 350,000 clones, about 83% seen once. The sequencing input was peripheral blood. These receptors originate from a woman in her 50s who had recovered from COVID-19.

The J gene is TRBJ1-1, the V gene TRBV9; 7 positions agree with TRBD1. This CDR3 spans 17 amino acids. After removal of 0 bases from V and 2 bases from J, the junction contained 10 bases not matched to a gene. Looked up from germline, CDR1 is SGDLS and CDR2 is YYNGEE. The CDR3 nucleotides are TGTGCCAGCAGCGTAGACCTTCGGACAGGTGTCAACACTGAAGCTTTCTTT. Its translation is CASSVDLRTGVNTEAFF.

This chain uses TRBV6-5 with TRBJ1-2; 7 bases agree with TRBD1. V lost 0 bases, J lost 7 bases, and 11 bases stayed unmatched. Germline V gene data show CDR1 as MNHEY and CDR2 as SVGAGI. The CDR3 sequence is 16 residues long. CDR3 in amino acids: CASSYSGTVGQGGYTF. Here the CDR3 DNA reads TGTGCCAGCAGTTACTCGGGGACAGTGGGCCAGGGTGGCTACACCTTC.

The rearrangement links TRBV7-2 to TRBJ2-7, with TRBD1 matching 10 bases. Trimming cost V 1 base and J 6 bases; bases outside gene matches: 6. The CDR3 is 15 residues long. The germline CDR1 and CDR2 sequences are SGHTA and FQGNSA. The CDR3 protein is CASSLGGQGKGEQYF. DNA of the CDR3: TGTGCCAGCAGCTTAGGGGGACAGGGGAAGGGCGAGCAGTACTTC.

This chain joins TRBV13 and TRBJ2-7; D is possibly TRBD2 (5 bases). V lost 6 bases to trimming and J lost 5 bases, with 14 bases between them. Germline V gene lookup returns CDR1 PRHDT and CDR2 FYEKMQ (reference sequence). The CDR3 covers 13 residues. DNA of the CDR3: TGTGCCAGCAGTTTCCCGGCCGGGAACGAGCAGTACTTC. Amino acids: CASSFPAGNEQYF.